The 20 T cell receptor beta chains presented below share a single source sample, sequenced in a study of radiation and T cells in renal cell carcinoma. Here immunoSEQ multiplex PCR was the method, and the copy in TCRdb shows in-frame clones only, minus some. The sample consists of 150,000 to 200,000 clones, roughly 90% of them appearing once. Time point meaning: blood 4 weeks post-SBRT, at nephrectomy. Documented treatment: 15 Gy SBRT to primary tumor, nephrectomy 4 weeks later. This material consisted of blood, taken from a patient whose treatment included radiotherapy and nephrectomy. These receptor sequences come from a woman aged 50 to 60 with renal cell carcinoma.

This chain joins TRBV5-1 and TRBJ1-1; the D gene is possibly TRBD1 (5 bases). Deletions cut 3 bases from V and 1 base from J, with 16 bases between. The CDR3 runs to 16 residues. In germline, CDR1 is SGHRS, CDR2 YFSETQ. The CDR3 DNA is TGCGCCAGCAGCTCGAACGCGGGGACTTCGAACACTGAAGCTTTCTTT. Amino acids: CASSSNAGTSNTEAFF.

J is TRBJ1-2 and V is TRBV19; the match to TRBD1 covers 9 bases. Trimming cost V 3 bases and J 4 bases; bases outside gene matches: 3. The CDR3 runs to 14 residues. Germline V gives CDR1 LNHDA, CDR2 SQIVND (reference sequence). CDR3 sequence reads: CASSMGQGPYGYTF. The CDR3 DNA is TGTGCCAGTAGTATGGGACAGGGACCCTATGGCTACACCTTC.

The CDR3 region has the DNA TGTGCCAGCAGTTTAATCGGGGACTCCTACGAGCAGTACTTC. This gives the protein CASSLIGDSYEQYF. The genes are TRBV27 and TRBJ2-7; maybe TRBD2 (5 bases). V gave up 2 bases and J gave up 0 bases, with 8 bases separating them. CDR3 size: 14 residues. Germline lookup yields CDR1 MNHEY and CDR2 SMNVEV (reference sequence).

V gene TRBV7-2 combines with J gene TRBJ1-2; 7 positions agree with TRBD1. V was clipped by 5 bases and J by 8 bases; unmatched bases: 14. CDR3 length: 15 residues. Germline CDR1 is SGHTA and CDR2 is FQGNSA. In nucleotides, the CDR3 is TGTGCCAGCAGCCAAACGTTTGACAGGGTCTTCGGCTACACCTTC. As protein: CASSQTFDRVFGYTF.

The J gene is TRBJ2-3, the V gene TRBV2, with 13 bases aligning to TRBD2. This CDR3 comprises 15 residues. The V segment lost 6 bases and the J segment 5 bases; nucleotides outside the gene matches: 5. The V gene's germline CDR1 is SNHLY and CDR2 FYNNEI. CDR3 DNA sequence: TGTGCCAGCAGCCAGACTAGCGGGGGGCAAGATACGCAGTATTTT. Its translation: CASSQTSGGQDTQYF. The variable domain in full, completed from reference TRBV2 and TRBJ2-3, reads EPEVTQTPSHQVTQMGQEVILRCVPISNHLYFYWYRQILGQKVEFLVSFYNNEISEKSEIFDDQFSVERPDGSNFTLKIRSTKLEDSAMYFCASSQTSGGQDTQYFGPGTRLTVL.

For the CDR3, the DNA is TGTGCCAGCAGCGTAGCCTCGGTTGGGGCGCCTGGGGATACGCAGTATTTT. It codes for CASSVASVGAPGDTQYF. The chain is built from TRBV9 and TRBJ2-3; D possibly corresponds to TRBD1 (5 bases). With 0 bases removed from V and 6 bases from J, the gap between germline ends came to 20 bases. Germline V CDR1 and CDR2: SGDLS, YYNGEE. This CDR3 has 17 residues.

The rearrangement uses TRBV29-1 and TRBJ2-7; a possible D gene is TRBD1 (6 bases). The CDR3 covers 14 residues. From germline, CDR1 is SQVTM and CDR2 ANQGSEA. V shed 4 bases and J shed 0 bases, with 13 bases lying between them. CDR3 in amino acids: CSVAPQGSSYEQYF. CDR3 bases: TGCAGCGTTGCTCCCCAGGGGAGCTCCTACGAGCAGTACTTC.

CDR3 DNA: TGTGCCAGCAGATTTAGCGGACTAGCGGGCTTCTACACAGATACGCAGTATTTT. This codes for CASRFSGLAGFYTDTQYF. The chain couples TRBV28 to TRBJ2-3, with TRBD2 matching over 11 bases. Germline values: CDR1 MDHEN, CDR2 SYDVKM. V trimming: 6 bases; J trimming: 2 bases; junction bases outside the gene matches: 13. This CDR3 is built from 18 residues.

The CDR3 region has the DNA TGCGCCAGCAGCCAAGATTCAGGGGATTGGTATGGCTACACCTTC. Protein product: CASSQDSGDWYGYTF. The V gene is TRBV5-1, the J gene TRBJ1-2; D perhaps matches TRBD1 (6 bases). Per germline, CDR1 SGHRS and CDR2 YFSETQ. The CDR3 loop spans 15 amino acids. V was trimmed by 4 bases and J by 5 bases, leaving 18 bases between them.

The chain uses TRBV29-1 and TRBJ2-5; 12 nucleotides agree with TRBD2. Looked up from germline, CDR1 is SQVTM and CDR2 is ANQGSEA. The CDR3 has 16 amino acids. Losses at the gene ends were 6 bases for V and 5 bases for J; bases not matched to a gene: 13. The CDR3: CSVAPTSGGPGETQYF. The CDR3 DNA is TGCAGCGTCGCACCTACTAGCGGGGGGCCTGGGGAGACCCAGTACTTC.

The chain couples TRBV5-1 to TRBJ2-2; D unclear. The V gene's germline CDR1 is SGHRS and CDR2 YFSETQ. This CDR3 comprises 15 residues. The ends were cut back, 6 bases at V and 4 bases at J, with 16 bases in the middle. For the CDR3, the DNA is TGCGCCAGCATAGTAGGCCCCCTGAGCACCGGGGAGCTGTTTTTT. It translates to CASIVGPLSTGELFF.

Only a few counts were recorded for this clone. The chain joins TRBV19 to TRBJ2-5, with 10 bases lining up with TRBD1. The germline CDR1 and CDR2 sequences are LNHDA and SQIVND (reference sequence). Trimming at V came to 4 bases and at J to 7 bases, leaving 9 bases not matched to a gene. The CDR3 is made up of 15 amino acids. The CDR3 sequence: CASSTSGQGRGTQYF. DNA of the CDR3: TGTGCCAGTAGTACCTCGGGACAGGGGAGGGGGACCCAGTACTTC.

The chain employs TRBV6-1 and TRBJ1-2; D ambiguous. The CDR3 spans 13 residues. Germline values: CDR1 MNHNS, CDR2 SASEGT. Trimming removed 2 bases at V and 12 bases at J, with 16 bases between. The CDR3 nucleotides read TGTGCCAGCAGTGAACGCCCGATAACTATTAACACCTTC. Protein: CASSERPITINTF.

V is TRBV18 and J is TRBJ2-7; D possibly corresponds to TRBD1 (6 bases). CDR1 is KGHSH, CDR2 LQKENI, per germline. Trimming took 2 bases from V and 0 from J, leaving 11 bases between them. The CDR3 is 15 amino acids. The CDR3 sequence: CASSPVKTGSYEQYF. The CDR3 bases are TGTGCCAGCTCACCAGTTAAGACAGGCTCCTACGAGCAGTACTTC.

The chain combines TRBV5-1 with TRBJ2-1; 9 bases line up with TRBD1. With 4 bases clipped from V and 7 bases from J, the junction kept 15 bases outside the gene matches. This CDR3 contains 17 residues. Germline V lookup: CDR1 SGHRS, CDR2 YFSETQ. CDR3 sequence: CASSPRIRQGEGNEQFF. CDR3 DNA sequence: TGCGCCAGCAGCCCGCGGATTCGACAGGGGGAAGGAAATGAGCAGTTCTTC.

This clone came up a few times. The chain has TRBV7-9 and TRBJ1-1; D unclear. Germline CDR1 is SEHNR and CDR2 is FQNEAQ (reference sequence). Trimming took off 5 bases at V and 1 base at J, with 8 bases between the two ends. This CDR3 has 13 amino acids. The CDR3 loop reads CASSLRGNTEAFF. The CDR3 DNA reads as TGTGCCAGCAGCCTCCGGGGGAACACTGAAGCTTTCTTT.

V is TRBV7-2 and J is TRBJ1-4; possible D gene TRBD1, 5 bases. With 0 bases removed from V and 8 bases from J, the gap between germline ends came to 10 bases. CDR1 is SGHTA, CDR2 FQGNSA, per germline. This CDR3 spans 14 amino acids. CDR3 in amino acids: CASSLALAGEKLFF. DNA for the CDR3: TGTGCCAGCAGCTTAGCCCTGGCAGGGGAAAAACTGTTTTTT.

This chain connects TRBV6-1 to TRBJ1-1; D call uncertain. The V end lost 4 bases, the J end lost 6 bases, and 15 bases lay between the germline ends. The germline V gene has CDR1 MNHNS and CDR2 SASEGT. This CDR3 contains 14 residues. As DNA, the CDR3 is TGTGCCAGCAGTGTCCAGGAGGGCTTGGCTGAAGCTTTCTTT. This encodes CASSVQEGLAEAFF.

CDR3 nucleotide sequence: TGTGCCAGCAGTAACTCGGGACAGTACTCCTACGAGCAGTACTTC. Translating gives CASSNSGQYSYEQYF. This rearrangement joins TRBV27 to TRBJ2-7; 7 positions match TRBD1. The CDR3 has 15 residues. Trimming removed 5 bases from V and 0 bases from J; junction bases left unmatched: 7. Germline values: CDR1 MNHEY, CDR2 SMNVEV (reference sequence).

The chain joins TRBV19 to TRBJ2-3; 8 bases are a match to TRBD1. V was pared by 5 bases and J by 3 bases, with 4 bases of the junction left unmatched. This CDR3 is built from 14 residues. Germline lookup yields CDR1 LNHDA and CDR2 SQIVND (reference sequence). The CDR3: CASSSGQGTDTQYF. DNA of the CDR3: TGTGCCAGTAGTTCAGGACAGGGAACAGATACGCAGTATTTT.